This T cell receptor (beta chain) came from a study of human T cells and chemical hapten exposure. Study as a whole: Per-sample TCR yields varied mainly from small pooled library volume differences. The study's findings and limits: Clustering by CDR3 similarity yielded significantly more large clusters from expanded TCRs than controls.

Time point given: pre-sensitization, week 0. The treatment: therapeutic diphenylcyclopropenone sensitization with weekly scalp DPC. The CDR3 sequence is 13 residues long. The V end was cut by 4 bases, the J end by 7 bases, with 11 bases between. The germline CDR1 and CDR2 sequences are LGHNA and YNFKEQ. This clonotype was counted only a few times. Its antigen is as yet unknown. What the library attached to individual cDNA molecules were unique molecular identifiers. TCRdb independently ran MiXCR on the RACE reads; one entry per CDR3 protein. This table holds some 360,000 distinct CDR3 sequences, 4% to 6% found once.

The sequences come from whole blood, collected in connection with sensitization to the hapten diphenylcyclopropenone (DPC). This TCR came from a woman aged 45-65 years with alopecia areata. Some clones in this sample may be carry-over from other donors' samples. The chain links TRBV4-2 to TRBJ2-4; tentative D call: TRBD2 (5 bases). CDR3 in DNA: TGTGCCAGCAGCCCCGCTAGAGGGAACATTCAGTACTTC. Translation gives CASSPARGNIQYF.